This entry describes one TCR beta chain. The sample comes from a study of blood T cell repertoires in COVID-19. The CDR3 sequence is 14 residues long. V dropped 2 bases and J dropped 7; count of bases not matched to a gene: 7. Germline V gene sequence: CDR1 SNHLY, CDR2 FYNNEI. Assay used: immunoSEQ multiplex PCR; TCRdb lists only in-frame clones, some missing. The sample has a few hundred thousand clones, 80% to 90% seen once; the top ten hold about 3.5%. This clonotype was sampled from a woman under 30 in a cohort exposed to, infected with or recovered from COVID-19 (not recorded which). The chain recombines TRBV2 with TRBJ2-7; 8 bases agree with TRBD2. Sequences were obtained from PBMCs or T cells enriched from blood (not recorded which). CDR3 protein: CASSELAGAREQYF. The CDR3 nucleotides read TGTGCCAGCAGTGAACTAGCGGGTGCCCGGGAGCAGTACTTC.